The following is a T cell receptor (beta chain) sequence with its context. It has no known antigen specificity. Per-base qualities were not stored, and no clone one base away is much larger. The sample comes from a study of regulatory T cells in long-lasting Graves disease (dated by TCRdb to the early 2020s). With regard to the full study: Persistent Graves' disease was defined as persistently positive TSH receptor autoantibodies together with antithyroid drug treatment for over 5 years. This study used TCR sequencing and RNA sequencing of peripheral blood to compare persistent Graves' disease patients against newly diagnosed Graves' disease patients. The study was registered as a clinical trial and conducted in China. A total of some 35 samples underwent TCR sequencing: some 13 from persistent and roughly 20 from newly diagnosed Graves' disease patients. Persistent Graves' disease patients in the clinical cohort had taken antithyroid drugs for approximately 9.5 years on average. What the work shows at the level of the full study, not this receptor alone: Persistent patients shared more public clonotypes among themselves (2,741) than newly diagnosed patients did (about 970). Peripheral blood alone was examined, since thyroid tissue, which constituted the primary lesion, could not be accessed. The small sample size was acknowledged by the authors as a limitation that may reduce accuracy. Lower TCR Shannon entropy and fewer highly expanded clones were observed in persistent Graves' disease patients than in newly diagnosed patients, which suggested clonal expansion. Only the TCR beta chain was sequenced and analyzed.

The label giving this sample's time point can be read as: persistent/refractory GD, antithyroid drugs over 5 years with positive TRAb. RNA was extracted from PBMCs in TRIzol for both TCR sequencing and RNA sequencing. Graves' disease was diagnosed according to American Thyroid Association guidelines. Patients were recruited from an endocrinology department in Xi'an, China. From each patient, about 9 milliliters of peripheral blood was collected into an EDTA anticoagulant tube. PBMCs were isolated by Ficoll Paque Plus density gradient separation without further T cell sorting. An Agilent 2100 Bioanalyzer and agarose gel were used to check RNA quality, and a NanoDrop 2000 was used to measure RNA concentration. Libraries were prepared through multiplex PCR. Instrument used: Illumina HiSeq 4000. To build TCR beta libraries, CDR3 regions were amplified by Arm-PCR using iRepertoire HTBI primers. Gel purification was performed on PCR products prior to sequencing. The study's processing was this. Across samples, about 64 TRBV and 14 TRBJ segments were identified and used for gene usage analysis of CDR3 amino acid clonotypes. Filtered high-quality paired reads were merged into contigs using COPE and FqMerger. BLAST was used to align contigs to IMGT TRBV, TRBD and TRBJ reference genes, and CDR3 was defined according to IMGT. Any clonotype with a frequency above 0.1% was counted as a highly expanded clone. Shannon entropy was used to measure repertoire diversity, and the Gini coefficient was used to measure V-J evenness. Clonotypes shared by more than one individual were considered public. The public reads were reanalyzed by TCRdb: fastp trimming at Q25, MiXCR alignment, in-frame beta chains only. Rows with one shared CDR3 protein collapse into an entry with the most common genes and DNA. The V and J calls were determined by TCRdb, not by the authors. The sample table contains around 450,000 distinct CDR3 sequences; only one count was recorded for under 25% of them. The ten largest clones take up more than 6% of the sample.

The specimen was peripheral blood mononuclear cells (PBMCs), collected when the disease was refractory, from a patient treated with antithyroid drugs. The clonotype originates from a female donor with Graves disease.

The DNA reads TGTGCCAGCACCCACAGGGCGGGACGGACAAAACTCGGAGCTTTCTTT. Protein translation: CASTHRAGRTKLGAFF. The chain was built from TRBV6-1 and TRBJ1-1; perhaps TRBD1 is the D gene, with 6 bases matching. The germline V gene sets CDR1 to MNHNS and CDR2 to SASEGT. Trimming takes 7 bases from V and 10 bases from J, and the germline ends sit 28 bases apart. The CDR3 runs 16 amino acids, cysteine and phenylalanine included. Only CDR3 DNA remains: 48 bases, in frame from the first base.